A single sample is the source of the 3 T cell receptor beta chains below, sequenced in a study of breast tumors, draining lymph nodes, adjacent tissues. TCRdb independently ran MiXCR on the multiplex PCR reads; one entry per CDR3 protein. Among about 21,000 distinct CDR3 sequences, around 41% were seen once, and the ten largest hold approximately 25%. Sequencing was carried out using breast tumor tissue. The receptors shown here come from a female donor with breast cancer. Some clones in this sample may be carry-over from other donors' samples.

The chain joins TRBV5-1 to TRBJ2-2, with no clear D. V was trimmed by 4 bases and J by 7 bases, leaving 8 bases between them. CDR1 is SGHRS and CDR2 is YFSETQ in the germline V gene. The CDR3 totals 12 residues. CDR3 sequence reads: CASSPNSGELFF. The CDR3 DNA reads TGCGCCAGCAGCCCAAATAGCGGGGAGCTGTTTTTT.

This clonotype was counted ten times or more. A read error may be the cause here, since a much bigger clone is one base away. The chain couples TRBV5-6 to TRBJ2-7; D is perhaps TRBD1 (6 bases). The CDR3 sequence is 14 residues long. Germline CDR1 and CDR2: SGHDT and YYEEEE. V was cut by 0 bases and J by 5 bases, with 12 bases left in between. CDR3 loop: CASSLDRAWDEQYF. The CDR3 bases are TGTGCCAGCAGCTTGGACAGGGCCTGGGACGAGCAGTACTTC.

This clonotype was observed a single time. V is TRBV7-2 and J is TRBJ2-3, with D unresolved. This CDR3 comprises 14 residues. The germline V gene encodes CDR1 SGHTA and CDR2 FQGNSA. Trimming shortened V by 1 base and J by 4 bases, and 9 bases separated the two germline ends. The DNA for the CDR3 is TGTGCCAGCAGCTTAGGAGTCTTCCCAGATACGCAGTATTTT. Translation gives CASSLGVFPDTQYF.